These 32 T cell receptor beta chains were all obtained from the same sample, sequenced in a study of CD8+CD57+ T cells in acquired aplastic anemia (dated by TCRdb to 2017 to 2018). Sequencing was performed on an Illumina HiSeq 2000. Genomic DNA was used as template for profiling of TCR beta VDJ combinations and CDR3 sequences. The public reads were reprocessed in TCRdb via fastp at Q25 and MiXCR, keeping in-frame beta chains. Under each unique CDR3 protein, matching rows form one entry showing the most common genes and DNA. Counted in this sample were some 120,000 distinct CDR3 sequences; almost 40% of them appeared once. Together, the top ten hold over 2% of the sample. Expansion of CD8+CD57+ cells had been shown by flow cytometry in the patients chosen for sequencing. The sequenced material came from sorted CD4+, CD8+, or CD8+CD57+ T cells (not recorded which) from PBMCs. The receptors were gathered from a human donor with aplastic anemia.

This chain connects TRBV10-3 to TRBJ2-1, with 9 bases aligning to TRBD2. With 4 bases clipped from V and 3 bases from J, the junction kept 1 base outside the gene matches. CDR3 length equals 14 residues. CDR1 is ENHRY, CDR2 SYGVKD, per germline. DNA of the CDR3: TGTGCCATCAGTGGGCGGGGGGGCTACAATGAGCAGTTCTTC. Translation: CAISGRGGYNEQFF.

The sample holds many counts of this clonotype. This chain uses TRBV20-1 with TRBJ1-3; D is uncertain. V was clipped by 0 bases and J by 0 bases, with 9 bases between them. This CDR3 contains 15 residues. Germline loops: CDR1 DFQATT, CDR2 SNEGSKA (reference sequence). The CDR3 nucleotides read TGCAGTGCTAGAGAGTCAAGGGTCTCTGGAAACACCATATATTTT. Amino acids: CSARESRVSGNTIYF.

V usage is TRBV20-1 and J usage is TRBJ2-1, with D possibly called TRBD1 or TRBD2 (5 bases each). This CDR3 has 14 amino acids. From germline, CDR1 is DFQATT and CDR2 SNEGSKA (reference sequence). V was pared by 5 bases and J by 6 bases, with 17 bases between. The CDR3 spells CSAPQVVGGNEQFF. The CDR3 nucleotides read TGCAGTGCTCCACAGGTGGTTGGGGGCAATGAGCAGTTCTTC.

This clonotype has only one observation. The chain employs TRBV29-1 and TRBJ2-1; TRBD1 matches 11 bases. Trimming took 1 base from V and 1 from J; bases not matched to a gene: 3. Germline CDR1 SQVTM, CDR2 ANQGSEA. The CDR3 extends over 16 amino acids. CDR3 DNA: TGCAGCGTTGAAGGGACAGGGGGCAGGTCCTACAATGAGCAGTTCTTC. Translation: CSVEGTGGRSYNEQFF.

In this sample, this clonotype turned up a few times. This chain links TRBV5-6 with TRBJ2-2; D possibly corresponds to TRBD1 (6 bases). V lost 1 base, J lost 2 bases, and 15 bases lay in between. CDR3 length equals 17 residues. Germline-derived CDR1 and CDR2 are SGHDT and YYEEEE. The CDR3 loop is CASSLRLGHFNTGELFF. CDR3 nucleotide sequence: TGTGCCAGCAGCTTGAGGTTGGGACACTTTAACACCGGGGAGCTGTTTTTT.

This clonotype came up a few times. This sequence may be a read error, since a much larger clone differs from it by one base. This chain uses TRBV11-1 with TRBJ2-1; D is ambiguous. The CDR3 is 17 residues long. V shed 4 bases and J shed 0 bases, with 16 bases lying between them. Germline CDR1 is SGHAT and CDR2 is FQDESV (reference sequence). The CDR3 DNA is TGTGCCAGCAGCTCTGCATTCAGCCCGTGCTCCTACAATGAGCAGTTCTTC. This codes for CASSSAFSPCSYNEQFF.

This clonotype was seen at least ten times. V gene TRBV24-1 combines with J gene TRBJ1-2; D gene ambiguous. Germline V gene lookup returns CDR1 KGHDR and CDR2 SFDVKD. Trimming pared 0 bases from V and 3 bases from J, leaving 10 bases between. This CDR3 contains 15 residues. The CDR3 region has the DNA TGTGCCACCAGTGATTTGGGGTCTACTTACTATGGCTACACCTTC. Translated: CATSDLGSTYYGYTF.

In its sample, this clonotype was seen many times. The chain carries TRBV7-9 and TRBJ2-3; the match to TRBD2 covers 13 bases. The V and J ends lost 9 bases and 4 bases, in that order; junction bases with no gene match: 4. The CDR3 is 14 amino acids. Germline lookup yields CDR1 SEHNR and CDR2 FQNEAQ (reference sequence). The CDR3 bases are TGTGCCAGTCAAACTAGCGGGGGGGCAGATACGCAGTATTTT. As protein: CASQTSGGADTQYF. The whole variable domain, filled in from reference TRBV7-9 and TRBJ2-3, reads DTGVSQNPRHKITKRGQNVTFRCDPISEHNRLYWYRQTLGQGPEFLTYFQNEAQLEKSRLLSDRFSAERPKGSFSTLEIQRTEQGDSAMYLCASQTSGGADTQYFGPGTRLTVL.

V is TRBV20-1 and J is TRBJ2-7, with TRBD2 identical over 13 bases. The V and J ends lost 2 bases and 2 bases, in that order; junction bases with no gene match: 3. Germline CDR1 is DFQATT and CDR2 is SNEGSKA (reference sequence). The CDR3 contains 15 residues. Here the CDR3 reads CSARRTSGGTYEQYF. The CDR3 DNA sequence: TGCAGTGCTAGAAGGACTAGCGGGGGAACCTACGAGCAGTACTTC.

This clonotype showed up many times. The chain recombines TRBV6-6 with TRBJ2-3; the D is unclear. The CDR3 consists of 15 residues. Germline CDR1 and CDR2: MNHNY and SVGAGI (reference sequence). V was clipped by 0 bases and J by 3 bases, with 10 bases between them. Written as DNA, the CDR3 is TGTGCCAGCAGTTACTCCTCGACGACGACAGATACGCAGTATTTT. Translated: CASSYSSTTTDTQYF.

The table lists this clonotype with many counts. The gene calls are TRBV19 and TRBJ1-1, with D uncertain. CDR3 length: 11 amino acids. V lost 7 bases and J 5 bases, leaving 8 bases between the germline ends. Germline values: CDR1 LNHDA, CDR2 SQIVND (reference sequence). CDR3 in amino acids: CASTYWTEAFF. CDR3 in DNA: TGTGCCAGTACTTACTGGACTGAAGCTTTCTTT.

The chain has TRBV19 and TRBJ2-1; 11 bases are a match to TRBD2. The CDR3 contains 19 residues. Germline-derived CDR1 and CDR2 are LNHDA and SQIVND (reference sequence). The J segment lost 0 bases and the V segment lost 3 bases, leaving 10 bases of the junction unmatched. CDR3 sequence (DNA): TGTGCCAGTAGTATTGGTCCTAGCGGGGGGCCCAGCTCCTACAATGAGCAGTTCTTC. It is translated as CASSIGPSGGPSSYNEQFF.

The gene calls are TRBV4-3 and TRBJ1-4; tentatively, D is TRBD1 (5 bases). This CDR3 has 14 residues. The germline V gene has CDR1 LGHNA and CDR2 YSLEER. Trimming left V 1 base short and J 11 bases short, with 14 bases between. In nucleotides, the CDR3 is TGCGCCAGCAGCCAAGTGGGACCTCAGTCGAAACTGTTTTTT. It is translated as CASSQVGPQSKLFF.

The table lists this clonotype with a count of one. V gene TRBV2 combines with J gene TRBJ1-1; no clear D gene. CDR1 and CDR2 (germline): SNHLY, FYNNEI. Trimming stripped 9 bases from V and 1 base from J, with 6 bases between. The CDR3 is made up of 11 amino acids. The CDR3 region is CARDQNTEAFF. Here the CDR3 DNA reads TGTGCCAGGGACCAGAACACTGAAGCTTTCTTT.

This chain connects TRBV6-4 to TRBJ2-7, with a tentative D call TRBD1 (5 bases). V was clipped by 2 bases and J by 4 bases, with 15 bases between them. In germline, CDR1 is MRHNA, CDR2 SNTAGT. The CDR3 loop spans 15 amino acids. The CDR3 loop is CASSDPERQRYEQYF. CDR3 DNA: TGTGCCAGCAGTGACCCCGAACGACAGCGATACGAGCAGTACTTC.

This clonotype has at least ten counts. The chain is built from TRBV11-2 and TRBJ1-1; possibly TRBD1 for D (6 bases). Germline V gives CDR1 SGHAT, CDR2 FQNNGV. The CDR3 is 14 amino acids. V lost 5 bases to trimming and J lost 6 bases, with 16 bases between them. CDR3 sequence reads: CASSLSQGIAEAFF. Written as DNA, the CDR3 is TGTGCCAGCAGCCTATCCCAGGGGATCGCTGAAGCTTTCTTT. Drawing the rest from reference TRBV11-2 and TRBJ1-1, the complete variable domain is EAGVAQSPRYKIIEKRQSVAFWCNPISGHATLYWYQQILGQGPKLLIQFQNNGVVDDSQLPKDRFSAERLKGVDSTLKIQPAKLEDSAVYLCASSLSQGIAEAFFGQGTRLTVV.

This clonotype was recorded many times. This chain links TRBV7-2 with TRBJ1-5; D ambiguous. CDR3 length: 14 residues. The germline V gene encodes CDR1 SGHTA and CDR2 FQGNSA. Trimming left V 4 bases short and J 7 bases short, with 14 bases between. CDR3 residues: CASSSAGVRQPQHF. Written as DNA, the CDR3 is TGTGCCAGCAGCTCGGCTGGGGTTCGACAGCCCCAGCATTTT.

A single count supports this clonotype. The chain has TRBV19 and TRBJ2-1; no clear D gene. Per the germline V gene, CDR1 is LNHDA and CDR2 is SQIVND (reference sequence). The CDR3 contains 11 residues. Deletions cut 8 bases from V and 12 bases from J, with 14 bases between. The DNA for the CDR3 is TGTGCCAGTGGTGTGGGCCGGAGGCAGTTCTTC. Protein product: CASGVGRRQFF.

With respect to this clonotype: It may be a read error: a sequence one base away is much more abundant. This chain connects TRBV6-4 to TRBJ2-7; no definite D call. The CDR3 totals 14 residues. The germline V gene encodes CDR1 MRHNA and CDR2 SNTAGT. Trimming removed 5 bases from V and 1 base from J, with 12 bases in between. In DNA, the CDR3 is TGTGCCAGCAGTCCTCGCCCAGATTCCTACGAGCAGTACTTC. Its translation: CASSPRPDSYEQYF.

This clonotype came up many times. The rearrangement links TRBV30 to TRBJ1-2; 9 bases are shared with TRBD1. The CDR3 contains 14 residues. Germline V lookup: CDR1 GTSNPN, CDR2 SVGIG (reference sequence). The V and J ends lost 5 bases and 4 bases, in that order; junction bases with no gene match: 8. CDR3 DNA sequence: TGTGCCTGGGCCAAAGGACAGGGGATCTATGGCTACACCTTC. It is translated as CAWAKGQGIYGYTF.

The CDR3 DNA reads TGTGCCAGCAGCTTGCAGGGGGCGAACACTGAAGCTTTCTTT. Translation: CASSLQGANTEAFF. The chain combines TRBV7-8 with TRBJ1-1, with 8 bases identical to TRBD1. This CDR3 is 14 amino acids long. Germline-derived CDR1 and CDR2 are SGHVS and FQNEAQ. The V and J ends lost 3 bases and 1 base, in that order; junction bases with no gene match: 1.

The CDR3 here is CSAREGGRGRSYEQYF. The CDR3 nucleotides are TGCAGTGCTAGAGAAGGGGGACGTGGGCGGAGCTACGAGCAGTACTTC. The genes are TRBV20-1 and TRBJ2-7, with D possibly TRBD1 on 6 matching bases. Trimming stripped 0 bases from V and 3 bases from J, with 18 bases between. The CDR3 totals 16 residues. Germline V CDR1 and CDR2: DFQATT, SNEGSKA (reference sequence).

This clonotype has at least ten counts. The chain combines TRBV19 with TRBJ1-6; the D is unclear. The germline gives CDR1 LNHDA, CDR2 SQIVND (reference sequence). Trimming left V 5 bases short and J 6 bases short, with 11 bases between. The CDR3 consists of 14 residues. The CDR3 DNA reads TGTGCCAGTAGTTTAGGCAGGACTAATTCACCCCTCCACTTT. Translated, it gives CASSLGRTNSPLHF.

With regard to this clonotype: A much larger clone differs by one base, so this may be a read error. The chain links TRBV6-2 or TRBV6-3 to TRBJ1-3; no reliable D call. Germline V lookup: CDR1 MNHEY, CDR2 SVGEGT. The CDR3 length is 12 residues. CDR3 residues: CASRRPGNTTYF. The CDR3 region has the DNA TGTGCCAGCCGGAGGCCCGGAAACACCACATATTTT.

The chain employs TRBV10-1 and TRBJ2-3; D is perhaps TRBD2 (7 bases). There are 13 residues in the CDR3. In germline, CDR1 is WNHNN, CDR2 SYGVQD (reference sequence). The germline V and J ends were trimmed by 7 bases and 4 bases, with 12 bases remaining between them. CDR3 DNA sequence: TGCGCCAGCAACAGGGACTACGCAGATACGCAGTATTTT. Its protein product is CASNRDYADTQYF.

This sequence joins TRBV11-2 and TRBJ2-1, with D tentatively TRBD1 or TRBD2 (5 bases each). This CDR3 spans 14 amino acids. The V gene lost 7 bases and the J gene lost 4 bases, with 14 bases spanning the gap. Germline values: CDR1 SGHAT, CDR2 FQNNGV. The CDR3 is CASTTGGRYNEQFF. The CDR3 DNA is TGTGCCAGCACCACTGGGGGACGATACAATGAGCAGTTCTTC. Full variable domain (rest looked up from reference TRBV11-2 and TRBJ2-1): EAGVAQSPRYKIIEKRQSVAFWCNPISGHATLYWYQQILGQGPKLLIQFQNNGVVDDSQLPKDRFSAERLKGVDSTLKIQPAKLEDSAVYLCASTTGGRYNEQFFGPGTRLTVL.

The rearrangement joins TRBV7-9 to TRBJ2-7, with a weak D call TRBD1 (5 bases). The CDR3 runs 13 residues. Germline V gives CDR1 SEHNR, CDR2 FQNEAQ (reference sequence). V was cut by 2 bases and J by 7 bases, with 12 bases left in between. CDR3 bases: TGTGCCAGCAGCTTACTGGGAACAGGAGAGCAGTACGTC. It is translated as CASSLLGTGEQYV.

This clonotype occurred a few times. CDR3 residues: CATSEGPGNEQFF. The CDR3, as DNA: TGTGCCACCTCGGAGGGTCCGGGGAATGAGCAGTTCTTC. V gene TRBV15 combines with J gene TRBJ2-1, with D possibly TRBD2 on 6 matching bases. Trimming stripped 8 bases from V and 7 bases from J, with 15 bases between. Germline CDR1 LNHNV, CDR2 YYDKDF (reference sequence). There are 13 residues in the CDR3.

Concerning this clonotype itself: This sequence may be a read error, since a much larger clone differs from it by one base. The chain combines TRBV6-2 or TRBV6-3 with TRBJ1-6; possibly TRBD1 for D (6 bases). The CDR3 consists of 12 residues. V lost 8 bases and J lost 16, with 18 bases in between. CDR1 is MNHEY, CDR2 SVGEGT, per germline. The CDR3 bases are TGTGCCAGCGGACAGACAGTTTCCTTGCTCCACTTT. It encodes CASGQTVSLLHF.

In this sample, this clonotype turned up many times. The chain has TRBV3-1 and TRBJ2-5; D is possibly TRBD2 (5 bases). The length of the CDR3 is 14 residues. V lost 4 bases to trimming and J lost 3 bases, with 12 bases between them. From germline, CDR1 is LGHDT and CDR2 YNNKEL (reference sequence). The CDR3 protein is CASSPRLYEETQYF. DNA for the CDR3: TGTGCCAGCAGCCCACGACTATACGAAGAGACCCAGTACTTC.

This clonotype was seen a handful of times. A much larger clone lies one base from this, so it may be a read error. The chain employs TRBV6-2 or TRBV6-3 and TRBJ2-7; D gene ambiguous. V shed 6 bases and J shed 4 bases, with 10 bases lying between them. The CDR3 sequence is 12 residues long. In germline, CDR1 is MNHEY, CDR2 SVGEGT. This chain's CDR3 is CASSRPDYEQYF. CDR3 sequence (DNA): TGTGCCAGCAGCCGGCCGGATTACGAGCAGTACTTC.

As DNA, the CDR3 is TGTGCCAGCAGCCGTATTGGGAAGACAGAATATAATTCACCCCTCCACTTT. It is translated as CASSRIGKTEYNSPLHF. The chain employs TRBV7-6 and TRBJ1-6, with a possible D match to TRBD1 (5 bases). Germline values: CDR1 SGHVS, CDR2 FNYEAQ. Trimming shortened V by 5 bases and J by 4 bases, and 18 bases separated the two germline ends. The CDR3 is 17 residues long. The full variable domain, rest sourced from reference TRBV7-6 and TRBJ1-6, is GAGVSQSPRYKVTKRGQDVALRCDPISGHVSLYWYRQALGQGPEFLTYFNYEAQQDKSGLPNDRFSAERPEGSISTLTIQRTEQRDSAMYRCASSRIGKTEYNSPLHFGNGTRLTVT.